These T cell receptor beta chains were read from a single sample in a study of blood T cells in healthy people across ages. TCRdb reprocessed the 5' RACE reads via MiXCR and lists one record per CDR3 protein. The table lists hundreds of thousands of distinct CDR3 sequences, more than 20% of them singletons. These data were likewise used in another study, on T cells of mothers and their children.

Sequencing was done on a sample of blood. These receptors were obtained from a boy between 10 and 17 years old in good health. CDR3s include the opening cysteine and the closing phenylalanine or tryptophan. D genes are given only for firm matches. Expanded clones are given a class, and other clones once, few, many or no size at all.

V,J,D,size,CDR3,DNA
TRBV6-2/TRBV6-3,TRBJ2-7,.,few,CASSRRPAAEQYF,TGTGCCAGCAGTCGCCGACCCGCGGCCGAGCAGTACTTC
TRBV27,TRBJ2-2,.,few,CASSSSAGRGTGELFF,TGTGCCAGCAGCTCTAGCGCCGGTCGAGGGACCGGGGAGCTGTTTTTT
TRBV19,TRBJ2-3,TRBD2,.,CASSITGTTINADTQYF,TGTGCCAGTAGTATCACCGGGACTACGATAAACGCAGATACGCAGTATTTT
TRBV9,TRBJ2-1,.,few,CASSVGRGVSSYNEQFF,TGTGCCAGCAGCGTAGGTAGGGGGGTAAGCTCCTACAATGAGCAGTTCTTC
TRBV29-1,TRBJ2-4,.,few,CSVVPGVAKNIQYF,TGCAGCGTTGTCCCGGGAGTAGCCAAAAACATTCAGTACTTC
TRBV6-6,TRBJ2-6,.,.,CASASRPAAGANVLTF,TGTGCCAGCGCCTCGAGACCGGCCGCTGGGGCCAACGTCCTGACTTTC
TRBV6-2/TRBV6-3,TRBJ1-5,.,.,CASSYSDGSFNQPQHF,TGTGCCAGCAGTTATTCCGACGGTAGCTTCAATCAGCCCCAGCATTTT
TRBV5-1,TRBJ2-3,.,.,CASSLTEATQYF,TGCGCCAGCAGCTTGACGGAAGCTACGCAGTATTTT
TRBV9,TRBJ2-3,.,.,CASSVGKGRSTDTQYF,TGTGCCAGCAGCGTAGGGAAGGGACGGAGCACAGATACGCAGTATTTT
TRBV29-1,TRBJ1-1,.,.,CSVDTGTTTEAFF,TGCAGCGTTGATACAGGGACCACCACTGAAGCTTTCTTT
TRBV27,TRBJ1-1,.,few,CASSPILDRLTTEAFF,TGTGCCAGCAGCCCAATTTTAGACAGGTTGACCACTGAAGCTTTCTTT
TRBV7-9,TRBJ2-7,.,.,CARSALTKYEQYF,TGTGCCCGTTCCGCGCTGACCAAATACGAGCAGTACTTC
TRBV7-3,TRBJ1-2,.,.,CASSLSTGIRYGYTF,TGTGCCAGCAGCTTGTCGACAGGTATTAGGTATGGCTACACCTTC
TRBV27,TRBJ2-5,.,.,CASSLSLGQLETQYF,TGTGCCAGCAGTTTATCGTTGGGACAATTAGAGACCCAGTACTTC
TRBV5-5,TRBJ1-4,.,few,CASSFKTGPNEKLFF,TGTGCCAGCAGCTTCAAGACAGGCCCTAATGAAAAACTGTTTTTT
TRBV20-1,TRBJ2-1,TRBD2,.,CSARGGTSGSYNEQFF,TGCAGTGCTAGAGGTGGGACTAGCGGCTCCTACAATGAGCAGTTCTTC
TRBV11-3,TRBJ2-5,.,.,CASSLGPRAETQYF,TGTGCCAGCAGCTTAGGTCCCAGGGCGGAGACCCAGTACTTC
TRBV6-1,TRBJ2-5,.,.,CASSDAPPETQYF,TGTGCCAGCAGTGACGCCCCTCCTGAGACCCAGTACTTC
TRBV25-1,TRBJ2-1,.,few,CASSERTYNEQFF,TGTGCCAGCAGTGAACGGACTTACAATGAGCAGTTCTTC
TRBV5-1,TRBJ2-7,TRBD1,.,CASSFSFGTGGFYEQYF,TGCGCCAGCAGCTTTTCATTTGGGACAGGGGGGTTCTACGAGCAGTACTTC
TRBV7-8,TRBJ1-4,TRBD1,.,CASSRPRDRMFF,TGTGCCAGCAGCCGTCCCCGGGACAGGATGTTTTTT
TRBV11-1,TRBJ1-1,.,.,CASSLMGVGYTEAFF,TGTGCCAGCAGCTTAATGGGCGTGGGGTACACTGAAGCTTTCTTT
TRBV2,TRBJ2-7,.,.,CASGLDYSYEQYF,TGTGCCAGCGGTCTCGACTACTCCTACGAGCAGTACTTC
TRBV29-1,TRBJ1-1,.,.,CSVFRRDTNTEAFF,TGCAGCGTTTTCCGCCGGGACACGAACACTGAAGCTTTCTTT
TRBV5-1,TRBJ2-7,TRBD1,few,CASRDLRDSSYEQYF,TGCGCCAGCAGGGACTTGAGGGACAGCTCCTACGAGCAGTACTTC
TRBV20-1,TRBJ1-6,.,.,CSARDQAELYNSPLHF,TGCAGTGCTAGAGATCAGGCAGAACTATATAATTCACCCCTCCACTTT
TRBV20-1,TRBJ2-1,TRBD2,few,CSAGDYGGGWDEQFF,TGCAGTGCTGGTGACTATGGCGGGGGATGGGATGAGCAGTTCTTC
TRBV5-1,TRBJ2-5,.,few,CASSQVSGAELGTQYF,TGCGCCAGCAGCCAGGTGTCGGGAGCCGAATTGGGGACCCAGTACTTC
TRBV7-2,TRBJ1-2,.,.,CASTARGANYGYTF,TGTGCCAGCACCGCACGAGGGGCTAACTATGGCTACACCTTC
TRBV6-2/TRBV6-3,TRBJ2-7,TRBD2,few,CASSPLAGHYEQYF,TGTGCCAGCAGCCCACTAGCGGGGCACTACGAGCAGTACTTC
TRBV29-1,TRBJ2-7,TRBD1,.,CSVTGTGPSEQYF,TGCAGCGTTACGGGGACAGGGCCGTCCGAGCAGTACTTC
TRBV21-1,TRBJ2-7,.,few,CASSQTAALGEQYF,TGTGCCAGCAGCCAAACGGCGGCGTTGGGTGAGCAGTACTTC
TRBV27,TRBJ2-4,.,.,CTSSRRPSKNIQYF,TGTACCAGCAGTCGGCGGCCGTCCAAAAACATTCAGTACTTC
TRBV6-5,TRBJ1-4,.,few,CASSPLYGGNEKLFF,TGTGCCAGCAGTCCCCTGTATGGGGGGAATGAAAAACTGTTTTTT
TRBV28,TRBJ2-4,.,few,CASQGAHIQYF,TGTGCCAGTCAAGGCGCCCACATTCAGTACTTC
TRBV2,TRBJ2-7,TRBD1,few,CASLQGAYAYEQYF,TGTGCCAGCCTACAGGGGGCATACGCCTACGAGCAGTACTTC
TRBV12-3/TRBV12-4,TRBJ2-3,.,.,CASSWTRGATDTQYF,TGTGCCAGCAGTTGGACTCGGGGGGCAACAGATACGCAGTATTTT
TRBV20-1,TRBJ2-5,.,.,CSATRQSPGETQYF,TGCAGTGCTACTCGACAGTCCCCGGGAGAGACCCAGTACTTC
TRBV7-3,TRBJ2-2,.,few,CASSLIGGLGTGELFF,TGTGCCAGCAGCTTAATTGGGGGGCTTGGCACCGGGGAGCTTTTTTTT
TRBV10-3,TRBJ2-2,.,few,CAITSTGANTGELFF,TGTGCCATCACTTCGACAGGCGCGAACACCGGGGAGCTGTTTTTT
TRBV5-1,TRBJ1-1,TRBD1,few,CASSLISGGARTEAFF,TGCGCCAGCAGCTTGATTTCAGGGGGCGCGCGAACTGAAGCTTTCTTT
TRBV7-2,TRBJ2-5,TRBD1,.,CASSQPGTANNERFF,TGTGCCAGCAGCCAACCCGGGACAGCTAACAATGAGCGGTTCTTC
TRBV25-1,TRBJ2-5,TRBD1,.,CASSEYGQDQETQYF,TGTGCCAGCAGTGAATATGGACAGGACCAAGAGACCCAGTACTTC
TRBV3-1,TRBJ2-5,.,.,CASSQGKGGFETQYF,TGTGCCAGCAGCCAAGGGAAGGGAGGTTTCGAGACCCAGTACTTC
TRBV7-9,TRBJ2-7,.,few,CASRSTGQPVYEQYF,TGTGCCAGCAGGTCTACCGGACAGCCAGTCTACGAGCAGTACTTC
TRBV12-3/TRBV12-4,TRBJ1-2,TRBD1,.,CASKGQGIFRSGYTF,TGTGCCAGCAAGGGACAGGGGATCTTTCGAAGTGGCTACACCTTC
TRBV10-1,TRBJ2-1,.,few,CASSEGIPGIVGYNEQFF,TGCGCCAGCAGCGAAGGGATACCGGGAATAGTTGGCTACAATGAGCAGTTCTTC
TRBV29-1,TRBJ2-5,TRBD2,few,CSERGGNSQETQYF,TGCAGCGAGAGGGGAGGGAACTCCCAAGAGACCCAGTACTTC
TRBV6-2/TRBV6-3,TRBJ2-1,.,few,CASSADRYSYNEQFF,TGTGCCAGCAGTGCGGACCGCTACTCCTACAATGAGCAGTTCTTC
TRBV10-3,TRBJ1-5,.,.,CAISESGGQPQHF,TGTGCCATCAGTGAGTCGGGGGGTCAGCCCCAGCATTTT
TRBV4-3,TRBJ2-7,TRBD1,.,CASSQDRQGAGEQYF,TGCGCCAGCAGCCAAGATCGACAGGGGGCGGGCGAGCAGTACTTC
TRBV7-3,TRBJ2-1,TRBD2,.,CASRMGASGRNEQFF,TGTGCCAGCCGCATGGGGGCTAGCGGGAGAAATGAGCAGTTCTTC
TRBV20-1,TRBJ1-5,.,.,CSAARGYGNQPQHF,TGCAGTGCTGCCCGGGGGTATGGCAATCAGCCCCAGCATTTT
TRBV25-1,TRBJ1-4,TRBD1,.,CASSELRGQGSEKLFF,TGTGCCAGCAGTGAATTGAGGGGACAGGGGAGTGAAAAACTGTTTTTT
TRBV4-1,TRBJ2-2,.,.,CASSQEWTGELFF,TGCGCCAGCAGCCAAGAGTGGACCGGGGAGCTGTTTTTT
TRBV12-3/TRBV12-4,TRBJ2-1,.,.,CASSSTGSRFF,TGTGCCAGCAGTTCGACTGGCTCTAGGTTCTTC
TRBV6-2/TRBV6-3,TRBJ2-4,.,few,CASSGPMERAQNIQYF,TGTGCCAGCAGTGGCCCGATGGAGCGCGCTCAAAACATTCAGTACTTC
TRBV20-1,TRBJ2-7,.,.,CSARKRFNYEQYF,TGCAGTGCTAGAAAGAGGTTTAACTACGAGCAGTACTTC
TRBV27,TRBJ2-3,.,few,CASSLGGLPDTQYF,TGTGCCAGCAGTTTGGGGGGGCTCCCAGATACGCAGTATTTT